This TCR beta chain derives from a study of blood T cell repertoires in COVID-19. The method was immunoSEQ multiplex PCR; TCRdb's version includes in-frame clones alone and lacks a portion of them. This sample has tens of thousands of clones; 90% occur once, and the top ten carry around 4.1%. The CDR3 has 15 residues. The V gene's germline CDR1 is SGHRS and CDR2 YFSETQ. The J segment lost 0 bases and the V segment lost 6 bases, leaving 3 bases of the junction unmatched. The receptor was isolated from a woman older than 75 with active or convalescent COVID-19. The rearrangement links TRBV5-1 to TRBJ2-7; 13 bases are shared with TRBD2. Sequencing input: peripheral blood. CDR3 protein: CASTGLAGSSYEQYF. CDR3 DNA: TGCGCCAGCACGGGACTAGCGGGAAGCTCCTACGAGCAGTACTTC.